The 21 T cell receptor beta chains listed next were all sequenced from one sample in a study of early T cells in non-severe SARS-CoV-2 infection. TCRdb re-called the 5' RACE reads through MiXCR, storing one row per CDR3 protein. The sample lists roughly 64,000 distinct CDR3 sequences, around 13% occurring once. Specimen: whole blood. These receptors all stem from an adult who was a healthcare worker with PCR-confirmed SARS-CoV-2 infection or an uninfected control (not recorded which).

This clonotype appeared a few times. The chain joins TRBV12-3 or TRBV12-4 to TRBJ2-2; the D gene is possibly TRBD2 (5 bases). Trimming removed 3 bases at V and 6 bases at J, with 11 bases between. The CDR3 is made up of 14 amino acids. This CDR3 reads CASSFLTSAGELFF. CDR3 in DNA: TGTGCCAGCAGTTTCCTCACTAGTGCCGGGGAGCTGTTTTTT.

The chain employs TRBV7-8 and TRBJ2-5, with D maybe TRBD1 (6 bases). CDR1 is SGHVS, CDR2 FQNEAQ, per germline. This CDR3 is 15 amino acids long. The V end was cut by 5 bases, the J end by 6 bases, with 19 bases between. The CDR3 DNA follows: TGTGCCAGCAGCCACATTTCCGTACAGGGCCAGACCCAGTACTTC. This sequence encodes CASSHISVQGQTQYF.

This clonotype has a count of ten or more. This chain connects TRBV10-2 to TRBJ2-4; D not resolved. The CDR3 sequence is 13 residues long. The V end lost 4 bases, the J end lost 2 bases, and 6 bases lay between the germline ends. Germline V gives CDR1 WSHSY, CDR2 SAAADI. As DNA, the CDR3 is TGCGCCAGCAGTGGGGTATCCAAAAACATTCAGTACTTC. Translated, it gives CASSGVSKNIQYF.

This clonotype was seen at least ten times. The genes are TRBV18 and TRBJ1-5; D not resolved. The CDR3 has 12 residues. V was shortened by 2 bases and J by 4 bases, with 3 bases between the two germline ends. Per germline, CDR1 KGHSH and CDR2 LQKENI. The CDR3 protein is CASSPGNQPQHF. The CDR3 DNA follows: TGTGCCAGCTCACCAGGTAATCAGCCCCAGCATTTT.

This clonotype was seen many times. The chain has TRBV29-1 and TRBJ1-1; D is unresolved. CDR1 and CDR2 (germline): SQVTM, ANQGSEA. V shed 6 bases and J shed 5 bases, with 13 bases lying between them. The length of the CDR3 is 12 residues. The CDR3 nucleotides are TGCAGCGTCCAAGGGTCGGGGACTGAAGCTTTCTTT. It translates to CSVQGSGTEAFF.

This clonotype was counted only a few times. This chain links TRBV10-3 with TRBJ1-1, with 7 bases matching TRBD1. Germline V gives CDR1 ENHRY, CDR2 SYGVKD. This CDR3 contains 11 residues. After removal of 6 bases from V and 5 bases from J, the junction contained 0 bases not matched to a gene. CDR3 DNA sequence: TGTGCCATCAGCAGGGGGACTGAAGCTTTCTTT. This sequence encodes CAISRGTEAFF.

The J gene is TRBJ2-7, the V gene TRBV12-3 or TRBV12-4, with 9 bases aligning to TRBD2. The CDR3 spans 14 residues. The trim removed 5 bases at V and 6 bases at J, leaving 8 bases unmatched. The CDR3 DNA sequence: TGTGCCAGCAGTCCGTCAGCGGGGGGCCTCGAGCAGTACTTC. Its translation: CASSPSAGGLEQYF.

The chain joins TRBV10-1 to TRBJ2-2, with TRBD1 matching 9 bases. The germline gives CDR1 WNHNN, CDR2 SYGVQD (reference sequence). There are 14 residues in the CDR3. V lost 6 bases, J lost 6 bases, and 5 bases stayed unmatched. The CDR3, as DNA: TGCGCCAGCAGCGGGACAGGGCCCCCCGGGGAGCTGTTTTTT. This sequence encodes CASSGTGPPGELFF.

The CDR3 DNA sequence: TGTGCCAGCAGCTCGAACACCAATCAGCCCCAGCATTTT. This translates into CASSSNTNQPQHF. The V gene is TRBV5-5, the J gene TRBJ1-5, with D unresolved. The germline V gene encodes CDR1 SGHKS and CDR2 YYEKEE (reference sequence). V was trimmed by 3 bases and J by 3 bases, leaving 7 bases between them. The CDR3 is made up of 13 amino acids.

The sample holds a few counts of this clonotype. The chain has TRBV4-1 and TRBJ1-2; D possibly corresponds to TRBD1 (5 bases). Trimming removed 3 bases at V and 5 bases at J, with 19 bases between. The germline V gene has CDR1 MGHRA and CDR2 YSYEKL. The CDR3 consists of 16 residues. DNA for the CDR3: TGCGCCAGCAGCCATCCAGCGGGGGTAAATATGTATGGCTACACCTTC. Protein: CASSHPAGVNMYGYTF.

This clonotype was detected many times. The gene calls are TRBV7-6 and TRBJ2-1, with 16 bases identical to TRBD2. The CDR3 runs to 15 residues. Trimming took 5 bases from V and 9 from J; bases not matched to a gene: 4. Per the germline V gene, CDR1 is SGHVS and CDR2 is FNYEAQ. CDR3 coding DNA: TGTGCCAGCAGCAAGGGACTAGCGGGGGGGCGTGAGCAGTTCTTC. Translated: CASSKGLAGGREQFF. The full variable domain, rest sourced from reference TRBV7-6 and TRBJ2-1, is GAGVSQSPRYKVTKRGQDVALRCDPISGHVSLYWYRQALGQGPEFLTYFNYEAQQDKSGLPNDRFSAERPEGSISTLTIQRTEQRDSAMYRCASSKGLAGGREQFFGPGTRLTVL.

This clonotype came up many times. CDR3: CASRSPGSSYEQYF. As DNA, the CDR3 is TGTGCCAGCAGATCTCCCGGTAGCTCCTACGAGCAGTACTTC. The chain combines TRBV28 with TRBJ2-7; D unclear. The V end was cut by 6 bases, the J end by 0 bases, with 12 bases between. Germline CDR1 and CDR2: MDHEN and SYDVKM. The CDR3 runs 14 residues. The full variable domain, with the rest looked up from reference TRBV28 and TRBJ2-7, is DVKVTQSSRYLVKRTGEKVFLECVQDMDHENMFWYRQDPGLGLRLIYFSYDVKMKEKGDIPEGYSVSREKKERFSLILESASTNQTSMYLCASRSPGSSYEQYFGPGTRLTVT.

Many counts were recorded for this clonotype. V and J are TRBV4-2 and TRBJ1-5, with TRBD1 identical over 7 bases. Germline-derived CDR1 and CDR2 are LGHNA and YNFKEQ. The ends lost 0 bases at V and 12 bases at J; junction bases unmatched: 8. This CDR3 region has 14 residues. The chain's CDR3 is CASSQELTGANQHF. In nucleotides, the CDR3 is TGTGCCAGCAGCCAAGAATTAACAGGGGCGAACCAGCATTTT.

The gene calls are TRBV18 and TRBJ2-1, with D hard to call. CDR1 is KGHSH, CDR2 LQKENI, per germline. The CDR3 spans 14 residues. The V and J ends lost 2 bases and 6 bases respectively, with 11 bases between them. The CDR3 protein is CASSPEGGFNEQFF. The CDR3 DNA sequence: TGTGCCAGCTCACCAGAAGGCGGCTTCAATGAGCAGTTCTTC.

This clonotype has more than one count but fewer than ten. This rearrangement joins TRBV2 to TRBJ2-3; no reliable D call. Germline V gene sequence: CDR1 SNHLY, CDR2 FYNNEI. Trimming stripped 8 bases from V and 1 base from J, with 13 bases between. The CDR3 is made up of 14 amino acids. In nucleotides, the CDR3 is TGTGCCAGCGTTGGCGCGTTAGGCACAGATACGCAGTATTTT. This sequence encodes CASVGALGTDTQYF.

This chain uses TRBV6-1 with TRBJ2-3; D unresolved. Trimming pared 7 bases from V and 2 bases from J, leaving 19 bases between. CDR1 and CDR2 (germline): MNHNS, SASEGT. The length of the CDR3 is 16 residues. The chain's CDR3 is CASKRALAPSTDTQYF. As DNA, the CDR3 is TGTGCCAGCAAAAGGGCCCTTGCCCCGTCCACAGATACGCAGTATTTT.

The chain joins TRBV2 to TRBJ2-3; TRBD2 matches at 12 bases. Unmatched junction bases numbered 7, after V lost 11 bases and J lost 4 bases. Germline CDR1 is SNHLY and CDR2 is FYNNEI. The CDR3 has 14 amino acids. In DNA form, the CDR3 reads TGTGCCTCCCTAGCGGGGGGGAGTGCAGATACGCAGTATTTT. Its translation: CASLAGGSADTQYF.

V and J are TRBV11-2 and TRBJ2-3; possible D gene TRBD2, 6 bases. Trimming stripped 3 bases from V and 0 bases from J, with 10 bases between. This CDR3 region has 15 residues. Germline CDR1 reads SGHAT; CDR2 reads FQNNGV. The CDR3 reads CASSFGTLSTDTQYF. As DNA, the CDR3 is TGTGCCAGCAGCTTCGGGACTCTAAGCACAGATACGCAGTATTTT.

This clonotype was seen a handful of times. J is TRBJ2-2 and V is TRBV3-1, with 10 bases lining up with TRBD1. V was clipped by 4 bases and J by 3 bases; unmatched bases: 5. The CDR3 is made up of 16 amino acids. The germline gives CDR1 LGHDT, CDR2 YNNKEL (reference sequence). The CDR3 reads CASSLGQGVYTGELFF. The CDR3 DNA sequence: TGTGCCAGCAGCCTCGGACAGGGGGTTTACACCGGGGAGCTGTTTTTT.

This clonotype was detected only a few times. The V and J genes are TRBV9 and TRBJ2-1; D unresolved. The V end lost 4 bases, the J end lost 5 bases, and 7 bases lay between the germline ends. Germline CDR1 SGDLS, CDR2 YYNGEE. The CDR3 consists of 12 residues. The CDR3 reads CASSLTNNEQFF. The DNA for the CDR3 is TGTGCCAGCAGCCTCACCAACAATGAGCAGTTCTTC.

This clonotype has just a few counts. This rearrangement joins TRBV11-2 to TRBJ2-1; the match to TRBD1 covers 10 bases. The junction had 4 bases not matched to a gene; V was cut back by 0 bases and J by 8 bases. The germline V gene encodes CDR1 SGHAT and CDR2 FQNNGV. The CDR3 contains 15 residues. The CDR3 sequence is CASSLDRGTGDEQFF. The CDR3, as DNA: TGTGCCAGCAGCTTAGATCGAGGGACAGGGGATGAGCAGTTCTTC.